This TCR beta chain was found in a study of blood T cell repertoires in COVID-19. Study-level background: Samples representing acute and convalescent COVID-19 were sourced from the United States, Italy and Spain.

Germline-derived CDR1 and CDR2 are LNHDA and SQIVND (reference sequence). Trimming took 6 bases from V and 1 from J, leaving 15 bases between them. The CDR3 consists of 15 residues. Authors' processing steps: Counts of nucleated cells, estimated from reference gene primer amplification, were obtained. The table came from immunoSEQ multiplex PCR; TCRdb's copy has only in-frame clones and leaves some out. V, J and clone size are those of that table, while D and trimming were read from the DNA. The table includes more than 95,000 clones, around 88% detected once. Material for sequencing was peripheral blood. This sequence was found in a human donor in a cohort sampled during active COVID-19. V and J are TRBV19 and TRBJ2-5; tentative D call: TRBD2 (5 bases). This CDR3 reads CASRVRARGQETQYF. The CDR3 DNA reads TGTGCCAGTAGGGTTCGCGCCCGGGGCCAAGAGACCCAGTACTTC.